This TCR beta chain was obtained from a study of blood T cell repertoires in COVID-19 (TCRdb year 2020). Context from the whole study: Samples from collaborators originated in the United States, Italy and Spain and spanned both the acute and convalescent phases of COVID-19. The prospective study material was composed of cDNA or gDNA derived from T cells, B-cell-depleted T cells, or PBMCs. The dataset comprised deeply sampled blood TCRbeta repertoires from subjects exposed to, actively infected with, or recovered from COVID-19. The repertoires were released in a freely available public database meant as a resource for research on the immune response to SARS-CoV-2. The samples were drawn from the first 160 participants of the ongoing ImmuneRACE study and from 1,254 subjects provided by 6 global collaborators. Nearly every sample came with metadata listing a de-identified subject ID, COVID-19 status, age in years and sex. Where available, HLA class I and class II types were taken from metadata supplied by the sample provider and were not determined by assay-based typing.

Trimming takes 5 bases off V and 1 base off J; junction bases not matched to a gene: 6. The germline V gene gives CDR1 as MDHEN and CDR2 as SYDVKM. The cysteine opens and the phenylalanine closes a CDR3 of 15 amino acids. The read is trimmed to its CDR3 DNA, 45 bases read in frame from base 1. TCRbeta CDR3 regions were amplified from genomic DNA by means of the immunoSEQ Assay, a bias-controlled multiplex PCR. Per the source publication's procedure: The number of nucleated cells in each sample was estimated by amplification of reference gene primers within the assay. To quantify the absolute abundance of each unique TCRbeta CDR3 rearrangement, sequence reads were collapsed and filtered. For each sample, productive Simpson clonality was calculated by taking the square root of Simpson's diversity index across productive rearrangements. The immuneACCESS repertoire file appears here via TCRdb, limited to in-frame rearrangements. These files lack a portion of the clones; in checked studies, under half of the deficit traces to unresolved V genes, and the cause of the others is not known. Clonal size and the V and J genes are those of that table, whereas D and trimming came from the DNA. This sample comprises tens of thousands of clones, around 86% of them detected only once. The ten most abundant clones make up approximately 44% of the sample.

Worth noting for this clone: Which antigen it targets is not known. The input lacks base qualities; no much larger clone sits a single base away.

The paper's findings and limits, for the study overall: How much clinical and demographic metadata was included differed by source and by participant, and the metadata was provided uncurated.

The collaborating institutions used their own protocols to collect whole blood in K2EDTA tubes. For TCRbeta analysis, collaborators shipped samples as frozen whole blood, isolated PBMCs, or DNA extracted from either of those sample types. The sequence came from an elderly man with acute or convalescent COVID-19. The sample comprised peripheral blood. Recombination linked TRBV28 to TRBJ1-1, with 8 bases aligning to TRBD1. CDR3 sequence: CASSPQGAPNTEAFF. DNA sequence: TGTGCCAGCAGTCCTCAGGGGGCTCCGAACACTGAAGCTTTCTTT.